This note documents a single TCR beta chain sequence. This table comes from immunoSEQ multiplex PCR, and its TCRdb copy is limited to in-frame clones, with some not included. The sample lists 90,000 to 150,000 clones; around 92% were seen once. The data were obtained in a study of T cell responses to AZD1222 COVID-19 vaccine. This clonotype was obtained from an adult who received the AZD1222 COVID-19 vaccine. The specimen was peripheral blood, collected 28 days after the second AZD1222 dose.

CDR3: CASSSVGGRAGETQYF. The CDR3 nucleotides are TGTGCCAGTAGTAGTGTAGGCGGGAGGGCTGGGGAGACCCAGTACTTC. The chain recombines TRBV19 with TRBJ2-5; TRBD2 matches 9 bases. The CDR3 has 16 residues. Germline CDR1 is LNHDA and CDR2 is SQIVND (reference sequence). Trimming removed 4 bases from V and 5 bases from J; junction bases left unmatched: 11.